The text below deals with one TCR beta chain. What it binds is unknown. The record originates from a study of STAT5B mutations in CD4+ large granular lymphocyte leukemia. Study findings and constraints: Patient CD4-sorted repertoires stayed more clonal than healthy ones after leukemic-clone removal. Compared with healthy controls (2/35), patient top clones favored TRBV06 (8/27). No patients shared main leukemic clonotypes, though 20% to 25% appeared at low frequency elsewhere.

This CDR3 region has 15 residues. The V and J ends lost 1 base and 4 bases, in that order; junction bases with no gene match: 1. CDR1 and CDR2 (germline): SGHDN, FVKESK. Repertoires were generated with immunoSEQ multiplex PCR, while TCRdb's copy carries only in-frame clones and drops some. The table lists fewer than 35,000 clones, about four fifths of them singletons. The V gene is TRBV14, the J gene TRBJ1-3, with 10 bases matching TRBD1. This receptor was identified in a human donor in good health. Sequencing was carried out using CD4+ T cells from blood buffy coats. CDR3 coding DNA: TGTGCCAGCAGCCAAGCGACAGGGGGCGGAAACACCATATATTTT. Protein: CASSQATGGGNTIYF.